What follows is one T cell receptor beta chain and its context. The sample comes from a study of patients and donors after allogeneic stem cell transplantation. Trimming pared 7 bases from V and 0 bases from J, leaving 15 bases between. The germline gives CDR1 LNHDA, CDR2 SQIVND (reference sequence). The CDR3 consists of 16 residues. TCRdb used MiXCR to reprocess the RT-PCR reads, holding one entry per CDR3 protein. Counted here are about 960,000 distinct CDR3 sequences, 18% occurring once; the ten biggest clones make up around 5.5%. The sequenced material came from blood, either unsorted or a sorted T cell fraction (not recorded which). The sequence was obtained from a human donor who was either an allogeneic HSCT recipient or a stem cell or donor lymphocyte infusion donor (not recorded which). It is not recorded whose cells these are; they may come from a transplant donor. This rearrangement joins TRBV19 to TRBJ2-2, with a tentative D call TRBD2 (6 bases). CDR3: CASISVGGTNTGELFF. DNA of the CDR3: TGTGCCAGTATAAGCGTCGGCGGGACGAACACCGGGGAGCTGTTTTTT.